This T cell receptor beta chain was recovered during a study of CXCR3-negative and CXCR3-positive naive CD8 T cells. Study-level findings and limits: Naive subsets did not differ in surface CD5, and TRB CDR3 properties served to infer TCR strength. For CXCR3-positive naive cells, TRB CDR3s were more hydrophobic than those of CXCR3-negative naive cells.

Worth noting for this clonotype: What it recognizes is unknown.

This CDR3 has 13 amino acids. The V gene's germline CDR1 is WNHNN and CDR2 SYGVQD (reference sequence). In preparing the TRB cDNA libraries, 5' RACE with UMI labels was used. TCRdb reworked the 5' RACE reads into one entry per CDR3 protein, no DNA. This sample's table reports around 60,000 distinct CDR3 sequences. CD45RO-CCR7+CD27+CD95- was the phenotype of naive CD8+ T cells. Source material: naive CXCR3+ CD8+ T cells from blood. Indicated subset: CD45RO-CCR7+CD27+CD95- naive CD8+ T cells expressing CXCR3 (TNR3+). This rearrangement joins TRBV10-1 to TRBJ1-1; no DNA is available, so the TRBD1 call from TCRdb remains unchecked. This sequence was found in a human donor in good health. Some clones in this sample may be carry-over from other donors' samples. CDR3 sequence reads: CASSESPGTEALF.